Listed below are T cell receptor beta chains from one sample, sequenced in a study of CD8 T cells in ankylosing spondylitis. MiXCR was run by TCRdb on the 5' RACE reads, yielding one entry per CDR3 protein. The profile covers 390,000 or so distinct CDR3 sequences, with under 25% appearing a single time and around 16% taken by the ten largest. The specimen sequenced was blood, either unsorted or a sorted T cell fraction (not recorded which). These receptors all stem from a male donor with ankylosing spondylitis. The CDR3 runs from the conserved cysteine through the conserved F or W. The D gene is left open where the match is weak. Only some rows state a clone size, as once, few, many or a class for expanded clones.

V: TRBV20-1
J: TRBJ2-7
D: TRBD1
size: .
DNA: TGCAGCGCTAGCCCTGGGACAGGGATTTCTTTC
CDR3: CSASPGTGISF

V: TRBV7-8
J: TRBJ2-7
D: .
size: .
DNA: TGTGCCAGCAGCTTAAGTTGGGCAGGGGGGAACTACGAGCAGTACTTC
CDR3: CASSLSWAGGNYEQYF

V: TRBV28
J: TRBJ2-3
D: .
size: few
DNA: TGTGCCAGCAGCTCTCCCCTAGAAATTTTCACAGATACGCAGTATTTT
CDR3: CASSSPLEIFTDTQYF

V: TRBV27
J: TRBJ2-7
D: TRBD2
size: few
DNA: TGTGCCAGCAGTTCACTCCGACTAGCAGGGAGTGGCTACGAGCAGTACTTC
CDR3: CASSSLRLAGSGYEQYF

V: TRBV5-1
J: TRBJ2-2
D: .
size: .
DNA: TGCGCCAGCAGGACCGGGACCGCCGACACCGGGGAGCTGTTTTTT
CDR3: CASRTGTADTGELFF

V: TRBV6-1
J: TRBJ2-2
D: .
size: few
DNA: TGTGCCAGTGGGAGGAGAGTGACGTTCGGGGAGCTGTTTTTT
CDR3: CASGRRVTFGELFF

V: TRBV9
J: TRBJ2-7
D: .
size: few
DNA: TGTGCCAGCAGCGTAGACCCTATTCGGAGTGAGCAGTACTTC
CDR3: CASSVDPIRSEQYF

V: TRBV3-1
J: TRBJ2-6
D: .
size: .
DNA: TGTGCCAGCAGCCAAGTGAGCTCTGGGGCCAACGTCCTGACTTTC
CDR3: CASSQVSSGANVLTF

V: TRBV4-2
J: TRBJ2-2
D: TRBD2
size: .
DNA: TGTGCCAGCAGCCAAGCCAGGACTAGCGGGAGTACCGGGGAGCTGTTTTTT
CDR3: CASSQARTSGSTGELFF

V: TRBV29-1
J: TRBJ2-5
D: .
size: few
DNA: TGCAGCGTCCAACATAGCGTACAAGAGACCCAGTACTTC
CDR3: CSVQHSVQETQYF

V: TRBV20-1
J: TRBJ2-1
D: TRBD1
size: many
DNA: TGCAGTGCTAGAGATGCGAGGGACAGGGCGTCGTTCTTC
CDR3: CSARDARDRASFF

V: TRBV10-3
J: TRBJ2-1
D: TRBD2
size: few
DNA: TGTGCCATCAGTGTAGCGGGAGCTAACAATGAGCAGTTCTTC
CDR3: CAISVAGANNEQFF

V: TRBV18
J: TRBJ2-5
D: .
size: .
DNA: TGTGCCAGCTCACCTAAAATTGGGAGCCAGGACCAAGAGACCCAGTACTTC
CDR3: CASSPKIGSQDQETQYF

V: TRBV28
J: TRBJ1-6
D: TRBD1
size: few
DNA: TGTGCCAGCAGAACGCCCGAGGGGGCGCAGGCTTCACCCCTCCACTTT
CDR3: CASRTPEGAQASPLHF

V: TRBV5-1
J: TRBJ2-3
D: TRBD1
size: .
DNA: TGCGCCAGCAGGAGGACAGGGTCAGACACAGATACGCAGTATTTT
CDR3: CASRRTGSDTDTQYF

V: TRBV9
J: TRBJ2-2
D: .
size: few
DNA: TGTGCCAGCAGCCCGGCCGGGGATGACACCGGGGAGCTGTTTTTT
CDR3: CASSPAGDDTGELFF

V: TRBV20-1
J: TRBJ1-4
D: .
size: few
DNA: TGCAGTGCTCCTCAGCACCTTGGAGAAAAACTGTTTTTT
CDR3: CSAPQHLGEKLFF

V: TRBV4-3
J: TRBJ2-1
D: .
size: few
DNA: TGCGCCAGCAGCCCCGGACTGGCTTGGAATGAGCAGTTCTTC
CDR3: CASSPGLAWNEQFF

V: TRBV11-3
J: TRBJ2-7
D: .
size: .
DNA: TGTGCCAGCAGCCCCCGCCCAGGGAGCTCCTACGAGCAGTACTTC
CDR3: CASSPRPGSSYEQYF

V: TRBV6-2/TRBV6-3
J: TRBJ1-6
D: TRBD1
size: few
DNA: TGTGCCAGCACCGAAACAGGGGGCCGATCACCCCTCCACTTT
CDR3: CASTETGGRSPLHF

V: TRBV7-2
J: TRBJ2-5
D: .
size: .
DNA: TGTGCCAGCAGCTTAGCGCGGGCACCCGGATCGGAGACCCAGTACTTC
CDR3: CASSLARAPGSETQYF

V: TRBV5-1
J: TRBJ1-2
D: .
size: .
DNA: TGCGCCAGCAGCCCTCAAATGAGTGCAGGGACCGGCTATGGCTACACCTTC
CDR3: CASSPQMSAGTGYGYTF

V: TRBV6-1
J: TRBJ2-3
D: .
size: .
DNA: TGTGCCAGCAGTCCCAGGGCTGACACAGATACGCAGTATTTT
CDR3: CASSPRADTDTQYF

V: TRBV12-3/TRBV12-4
J: TRBJ2-1
D: TRBD1
size: many
DNA: TGTGCCAGCAGAAGACGGACAGGAGAGTACAATGAGCAGTTCTTC
CDR3: CASRRRTGEYNEQFF

V: TRBV6-6
J: TRBJ2-7
D: .
size: .
DNA: TGTGCCAGCAGTCGGACACCTTTCGAGCAGTACTTC
CDR3: CASSRTPFEQYF

V: TRBV28
J: TRBJ2-5
D: .
size: .
DNA: TGTGCCAGCGTCCTGGGAGGCAACCAAGAGACCCAGTACTTC
CDR3: CASVLGGNQETQYF

V: TRBV15
J: TRBJ2-5
D: .
size: .
DNA: TGTGCCACCAGCAGGCCGGGACTGTACCAAGAGACCCAGTACTTC
CDR3: CATSRPGLYQETQYF

V: TRBV20-1
J: TRBJ2-5
D: TRBD2
size: .
DNA: TGCAGTGCCGGACTAGCGGCGGAGACCCAGTACTTC
CDR3: CSAGLAAETQYF

V: TRBV4-1
J: TRBJ2-3
D: .
size: few
DNA: TGCGCCAGCAGCCAACTTGCTAGCCCTCCCAACACAGATACGCAGTATTTT
CDR3: CASSQLASPPNTDTQYF

V: TRBV5-1
J: TRBJ2-1
D: TRBD2
size: .
DNA: TGCGCCAGCAGCCAAGGGACTAGCCGAGAGAATGAGCAGTTCTTC
CDR3: CASSQGTSRENEQFF

V: TRBV19
J: TRBJ2-3
D: .
size: .
DNA: TGTGCCAGTAGTATGATGGGCAACACAGATACGCAGTATTTT
CDR3: CASSMMGNTDTQYF

V: TRBV21-1
J: TRBJ2-5
D: .
size: .
DNA: TGTGCCAGCAGAAAAAGGAAATGGCAATTTGACCCCCAAGAGACCCAGTACTTC
CDR3: CASRKRKWQFDPQETQYF

V: TRBV5-1
J: TRBJ1-3
D: .
size: .
DNA: TGCGCCAGCAGCTTGGGAAGGGCCCTTGGAAACACCATATATTTT
CDR3: CASSLGRALGNTIYF

V: TRBV5-1
J: TRBJ2-2
D: TRBD2
size: .
DNA: TGCGCCAGCAGCTCCCCACCGGGACTAGCGGTTAGGAACGGGGAGCTGTTTTTT
CDR3: CASSSPPGLAVRNGELFF

V: TRBV20-1
J: TRBJ2-1
D: TRBD1
size: .
DNA: TGCAGTGCTAGGCCGGGACAGGTTAGGCAGTTCTTC
CDR3: CSARPGQVRQFF

V: TRBV20-1
J: TRBJ2-1
D: .
size: few
DNA: TGCAGTGCTAGATCATGGAGCTACAATGAGCAGTTCTTC
CDR3: CSARSWSYNEQFF

V: TRBV2
J: TRBJ1-6
D: TRBD1
size: .
DNA: TGTGCCAGCGGGACAGAGAAAAATTCACCCCTCCACTTT
CDR3: CASGTEKNSPLHF

V: TRBV29-1
J: TRBJ2-1
D: TRBD1
size: few
DNA: TGCAGCGTTGAGGGACAGGGGACGGGCAATGAGCAGTTCTTC
CDR3: CSVEGQGTGNEQFF

V: TRBV12-3/TRBV12-4
J: TRBJ2-1
D: TRBD2
size: few
DNA: TGTGCCAGCAGTACCCTAGCGGGAGGGGTTGGGAATGAGCAGTTCTTC
CDR3: CASSTLAGGVGNEQFF

V: TRBV28
J: TRBJ2-1
D: TRBD1
size: few
DNA: TGTGCCAGCAGTACCCCGGACAGGGAGAACAATGAGCAGTTCTTC
CDR3: CASSTPDRENNEQFF

V: TRBV2
J: TRBJ2-2
D: .
size: .
DNA: TGTGCCAGCAGAGAGGCGAACACCGGGGAGCTGTTTTTT
CDR3: CASREANTGELFF

V: TRBV11-1
J: TRBJ2-1
D: .
size: .
DNA: TGTGCCAGCACCGCGGGCAACGGAATGGGGAATGAGCAGTTCTTC
CDR3: CASTAGNGMGNEQFF

V: TRBV30
J: TRBJ1-5
D: TRBD1
size: .
DNA: TGTGCCTGGAGTCGAAAGACAGGGGGTGGGAATCAGCCCCAGCATTTT
CDR3: CAWSRKTGGGNQPQHF

V: TRBV29-1
J: TRBJ2-7
D: TRBD2
size: .
DNA: TGCAGCGTCGGGGGGTCCTACGAGCAGTACTTC
CDR3: CSVGGSYEQYF

V: TRBV7-8
J: TRBJ1-1
D: TRBD1
size: few
DNA: TGTGCCAGCAGCTCAATGGGACAGGGGAACACTGAAGCTTTCTTT
CDR3: CASSSMGQGNTEAFF

V: TRBV4-2
J: TRBJ1-2
D: .
size: .
DNA: TGTGCCAGCAGCCAAGAACCGGGGGGCCAGGACTATGGCTACACCTTC
CDR3: CASSQEPGGQDYGYTF

V: TRBV23-1
J: TRBJ1-2
D: .
size: .
DNA: TGCGCCAGCAGTCAATATCAGGCTTACTATGGCTACACCTTC
CDR3: CASSQYQAYYGYTF

V: TRBV5-1
J: TRBJ1-2
D: .
size: .
DNA: TGCGCCAGCAGCTTCGAGGGGCCGCTCCGAGGCTACACCTTC
CDR3: CASSFEGPLRGYTF